The entry below gives a single TCR beta chain sequence along with its context. Its antigen target is currently unknown. No base qualities exist here, and no much larger clone lies one base off it. This sample stems from a study of cytomegalovirus exposure and HLA in healthy donors (dated by TCRdb to between 2016 and 2019). In the study overall: The 666 repertoires of the first cohort and the 110 or so validation repertoires were produced on the same platform, according to a later analysis. The study was designed to test whether signatures of past pathogen exposure could be identified by cataloging public T cell receptors. In addition to the first cohort of around 670 subjects, a separate validation cohort of 130 or so different subjects was used. High-throughput TCR immunosequencing, statistical association of individual TCRs with disease status, and machine learning were combined to predict cytomegalovirus infection status.

For this chain, trimming is 3 bases at the V end and 2 bases at the J end, and the number of junction bases without a gene match is 10. Spanning cysteine to phenylalanine, the CDR3 consists of 16 amino acids. CDR3 DNA only is kept here, 48 bases in frame from base 1. CDR1 and CDR2 are drawn from the germline V gene: MDHEN, SYDVKM. The donors belonged to the validation cohort of around 120 subjects, which was separate from the approximately 610-subject first cohort. The receptor library was made with the immunoSEQ multiplex PCR assay. The study's processing was this. A statistical classification framework was developed to diagnose cytomegalovirus status using the catalog of TCR beta chain sequences. The immuneACCESS repertoire file appears here via TCRdb, limited to in-frame rearrangements. These files lack a portion of the clones; in checked studies, under half of the deficit traces to unresolved V genes, and the cause of the others is not known. The V and J calls and the clone size are those of that table, but D and trimming were determined from the DNA. Across this sample there are more than 85,000 clones, with just under 95% seen only once. Of the sample, roughly 0.9% is held by the ten largest clones.

Findings and caveats that apply to the study as a whole: A later analysis lacked HLA typing for the validation cohort, so it scored co-occurrence in that cohort across all 110 or so repertoires. The classifier was reported to diagnose cytomegalovirus status with high specificity and sensitivity in both the original cohort and the validation cohort. Across donors, most TCR sequences were observed very rarely, whereas some public TCRs were present in many individuals. It was suggested by the authors that the approach could potentially be generalized to other disease states and immunological phenotypes. The study listed 164 TCR beta chains as associated with cytomegalovirus. In vitro tests confirmed that a few of the cytomegalovirus-associated TCR beta chains recognize cytomegalovirus antigens. In a later analysis, TCRs clustered in the first cohort were found to also tend to co-occur in the roughly 130 validation repertoires, with roughly 93% of cluster scores above 0.

The rearrangement combines TRBV28 with TRBJ2-7, with 7 bases in between that match TRBD1. The clonotype was recovered from a woman younger than 30 in good health and CMV-seronegative. The sequenced material came from PBMCs. The sequenced DNA is TGTGCCAGCAGTTTCCCCTCGACAGGGACCGCCTACGAGCAGTACTTC. Its protein product is CASSFPSTGTAYEQYF.